In this sample, the clone carrying this T cell receptor (beta chain) turned up a few times. Its antigen is as yet unknown. The V and J ends lost 2 bases and 5 bases respectively, with 10 bases between them. The CDR3 is 14 residues long. CDR1 is MDHEN, CDR2 SYDVKM, per germline. Primers: 52 TRBV forward and 13 TRBJ reverse. TCRdb's table, derived via immunoSEQ multiplex PCR, lists solely in-frame clones and lacks some. There are tens of thousands of clones in the sample; 93% occur only once, and 0.85% to 1% lies in the top ten. This specimen belongs to a study of regulatory T cells. Study results and caveats: In CD3G-deficient patients, conventional CD4+ T cells were enriched for hydrophobic CDR3 residues at positions 6 and 7.

Source material: conventional CD4+ T cells sorted from blood. This chain joins TRBV28 and TRBJ1-5; maybe TRBD1 (5 bases). The origin of this receptor is a child aged 2-15 years with CD3G deficiency. The CDR3 nucleotides read TGTGCCAGCAGTTTAGTGAGGGGCGATCAGCCCCAGCATTTT. Its protein product is CASSLVRGDQPQHF.